This entry features one T cell receptor (beta chain) sequence. Ages ranged from about 18 to 100 years, with residence in 20 to 30 US areas. Two negative PCRs, clearance, or symptom resolution were required of recovered Cohort 3 donors. The V end lost 3 bases, the J end lost 3 bases, and 12 bases lay between the germline ends. CDR3 length: 14 residues. The V gene's germline CDR1 is SGHNT and CDR2 YENEEA. These data originate in a study of blood T cell repertoires in COVID-19. Study-level information: PBMCs, B-cell-depleted T cells, or T cells provided the cDNA or gDNA that made up the material.

The protocol was immunoSEQ multiplex PCR, while the TCRdb copy is restricted to in-frame clones and leaves out a portion. The sample shows some 260,000 clones, 75% to 95% of them seen only once. Sequencing was performed on PBMCs or T cells enriched from blood (not recorded which). The source is a woman in her late teens or twenties who had recovered from COVID-19. V gene TRBV11-3 combines with J gene TRBJ2-7; D gene uncertain. CDR3 sequence (DNA): TGTGCCAGCAGCTTTAGCCAACCTCGCTACGAGCAGTACTTC. It yields the protein CASSFSQPRYEQYF.